This TCR beta chain was observed in a study of breast tumors, draining lymph nodes, adjacent tissues. General study points: Data fit most tumor T cells coming from lymph node, expanding in tumor. Tumor repertoires ranked between lymph nodes and nontumor tissue in diversity, with V and J gene preferences. Tumor and nontumor repertoires were significantly more similar in luminal-like than in basal-like breast cancer.

About this clonotype: Its matching antigen is unknown. A much larger clone differs by one base, so this may be a read error.

TCRdb analysed the multiplex PCR reads with MiXCR anew, one entry per CDR3 protein. The sample has 150,000 or so distinct CDR3 sequences; 25% to 40% are singletons. Axillary draining lymph nodes of breast cancer patients supplied the node samples. The clonotype was recovered from a female donor with breast cancer. Some clones in this sample may be carry-over from other donors' samples. The sample consisted of axillary lymph node tissue.

DNA of the CDR3: TGTCCCAGCAGCCAAGGAAAATCCGGGGCCAACGTCCTGACTTTC. It codes for CPSSQGKSGANVLTF. The V and J genes are TRBV3-1 and TRBJ2-6; D is unresolved. This CDR3 region has 15 residues. Germline V lookup: CDR1 LGHDT, CDR2 YNNKEL (reference sequence).